This T cell receptor (beta chain) comes out of a study of T cell responses to AZD1222 COVID-19 vaccine. Study-level results: Rises in breadth and depth of Spike-specific TCRs came after two AZD1222 doses. Nearly half of the spike-specific TCRs reportedly recognize variant regions that carry no mutations. Just a handful of AZD1222 recipients were seropositive at baseline.

As regards this clone: Its antigen is unknown.

The germline V gene encodes CDR1 SGHTA and CDR2 FQGNSA. The CDR3 is made up of 14 amino acids. The V gene lost 4 bases and the J gene lost 8 bases, with 14 bases spanning the gap. Clones were sequenced by immunoSEQ multiplex PCR, and TCRdb holds only the in-frame ones, with some missing. The table has more than 80,000 clones, 75% to 90% seen once. Sequences were derived from peripheral blood, sampled on day 0 of AZD1222 vaccination. The chain combines TRBV7-2 with TRBJ1-4; D is unresolved. The TCR comes from an adult in good health. The CDR3 is CASSSDSTGEKLFF. CDR3 DNA sequence: TGTGCCAGCAGCTCGGACTCGACGGGGGAAAAACTGTTTTTT.